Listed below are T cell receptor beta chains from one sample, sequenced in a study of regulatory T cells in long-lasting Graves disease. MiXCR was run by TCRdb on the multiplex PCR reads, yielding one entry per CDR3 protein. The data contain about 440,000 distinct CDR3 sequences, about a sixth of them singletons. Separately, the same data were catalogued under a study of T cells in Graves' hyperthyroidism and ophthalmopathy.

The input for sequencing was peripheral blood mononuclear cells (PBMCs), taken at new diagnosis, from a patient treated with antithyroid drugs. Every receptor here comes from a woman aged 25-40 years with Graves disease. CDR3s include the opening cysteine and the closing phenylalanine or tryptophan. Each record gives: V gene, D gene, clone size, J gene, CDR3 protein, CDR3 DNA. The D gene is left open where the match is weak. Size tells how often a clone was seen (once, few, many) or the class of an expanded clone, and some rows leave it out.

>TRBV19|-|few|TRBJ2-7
CASSIDPGQYHEQYF
TGTGCCAGTAGTATAGATCCCGGACAGTACCACGAGCAGTACTTC
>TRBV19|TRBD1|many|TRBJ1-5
CASSMDRGDNQPQHF
TGTGCCAGTAGTATGGACAGGGGTGACAATCAGCCCCAGCATTTT
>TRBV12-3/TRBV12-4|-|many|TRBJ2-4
CASSFGTRDKRPKNIQYF
TGTGCCAGCAGTTTCGGTACCCGGGACAAGAGACCCAAAAACATTCAGTACTTC
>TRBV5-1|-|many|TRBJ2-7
CASSLDVVRDEQYF
TGCGCCAGCAGCTTGGATGTCGTAAGGGACGAGCAGTACTTC
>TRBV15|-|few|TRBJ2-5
CATSRDPGWLETQYF
TGTGCCACCAGCAGAGACCCGGGGTGGCTTGAGACCCAGTACTTC
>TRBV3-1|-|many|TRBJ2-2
CASSQAALDFANTGELFF
TGTGCCAGCAGCCAAGCGGCCCTGGATTTCGCGAACACCGGGGAGCTGTTTTTT
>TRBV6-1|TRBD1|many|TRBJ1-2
CASIERDRGVDGYTF
TGTGCCAGCATTGAAAGGGACAGGGGCGTCGATGGCTACACCTTC
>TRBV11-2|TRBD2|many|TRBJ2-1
CASSSRGLALGGGWDEQFF
TGTGCCAGCAGCTCCCGAGGACTAGCGCTTGGAGGGGGGTGGGATGAGCAGTTCTTC
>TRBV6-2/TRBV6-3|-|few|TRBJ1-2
CASSLSRGYTF
TGTGCCAGCAGCCTTAGCCGGGGCTACACCTTC
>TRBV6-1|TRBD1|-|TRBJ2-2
CASNNARGRIGELFF
TGTGCCAGCAACAACGCCAGGGGGCGTATCGGGGAGCTGTTTTTT
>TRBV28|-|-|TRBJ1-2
CASSLSPQWGYTF
TGTGCCAGCAGTTTATCCCCGCAGTGGGGCTACACCTTC
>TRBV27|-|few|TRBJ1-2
CASSSHKSTSWTDPHYGYTF
TGTGCCAGCAGTTCCCATAAAAGTACTAGTTGGACAGACCCACACTATGGCTACACCTTC
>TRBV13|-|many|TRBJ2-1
CASSLRGTSREQFF
TGTGCCAGCAGCTTGAGGGGTACGTCCCGTGAGCAGTTCTTC
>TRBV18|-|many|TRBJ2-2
CASSPRAGELFF
TGTGCCAGCAGCCCCAGGGCCGGGGAGCTGTTTTTT
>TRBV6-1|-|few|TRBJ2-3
CASLKGDTDTQYF
TGTGCCAGCTTAAAGGGGGACACAGATACGCAGTATTTT
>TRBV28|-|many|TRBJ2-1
CASSLLYEQFF
TGTGCCAGCAGTTTATTATATGAGCAGTTCTTC
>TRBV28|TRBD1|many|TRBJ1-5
CASSPITDRDQPQHF
TGTGCCAGCAGTCCGATCACCGACAGGGATCAGCCCCAGCATTTT
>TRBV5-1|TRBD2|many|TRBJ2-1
CASSPAVLAGVNEQFF
TGCGCCAGCAGCCCTGCCGTACTAGCGGGAGTGAATGAGCAGTTCTTC
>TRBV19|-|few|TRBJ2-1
CASSIPRNEQFF
TGTGCCAGTAGTATACCCCGCAATGAGCAGTTCTTC
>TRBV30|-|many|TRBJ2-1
CAWGAGYGRSSYNEQFF
TGTGCCTGGGGGGCTGGTTACGGGAGAAGCTCCTACAATGAGCAGTTCTTC
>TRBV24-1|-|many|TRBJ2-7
CATSAGPNSSPYEQYF
TGTGCCACCAGTGCCGGACCCAACAGCTCCCCCTACGAGCAGTACTTC
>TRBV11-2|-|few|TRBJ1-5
CASSYWDGYSNQPQHF
TGTGCCAGCAGCTATTGGGACGGCTATAGCAATCAGCCCCAGCATTTT
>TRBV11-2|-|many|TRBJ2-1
CASSFTPDLSYNEQFF
TGTGCCAGCAGCTTTACCCCAGATCTCTCCTACAATGAGCAGTTCTTC
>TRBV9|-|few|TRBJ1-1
CASSVGKNTEAFF
TGTGCCAGCAGCGTAGGAAAGAACACTGAAGCTTTCTTT
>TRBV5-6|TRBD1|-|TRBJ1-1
CASSLPGQVMSGIMNTEAFF
TGTGCCAGCAGCCTCCCCGGACAGGTAATGTCGGGGATCATGAACACTGAAGCTTTCTTT
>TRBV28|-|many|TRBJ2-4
CASSLNFAKNIQYF
TGTGCCAGCAGTTTAAATTTTGCCAAAAACATTCAGTACTTC
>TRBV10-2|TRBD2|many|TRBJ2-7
CASSEPRRPLAGKSSYEQYF
TGCGCCAGCAGTGAGCCCCGCAGGCCGCTAGCGGGGAAGAGCTCCTACGAGCAGTACTTC
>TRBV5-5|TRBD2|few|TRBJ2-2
CASSLAASGGTGELFF
TGTGCCAGCAGCTTGGCGGCTAGCGGAGGCACCGGGGAGCTGTTTTTT
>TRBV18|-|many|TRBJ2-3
CASSPPGLDTQYF
TGTGCCAGCTCACCGCCTGGGCTTGATACGCAGTATTTT
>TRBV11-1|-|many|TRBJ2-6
CASSFQTGNSGANVLTF
TGTGCCAGCAGCTTCCAAACAGGGAACTCTGGGGCCAACGTCCTGACTTTC
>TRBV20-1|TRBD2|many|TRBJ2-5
CSARFSGKETQYF
TGCAGTGCTAGATTTAGCGGGAAGGAGACCCAGTACTTC
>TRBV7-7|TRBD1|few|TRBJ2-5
CASSLDGTGGETQYF
TGTGCTAGCAGCTTAGATGGGACAGGGGGAGAGACCCAGTACTTC
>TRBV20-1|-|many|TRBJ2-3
CSGKGVDTDTQYF
TGCAGTGGAAAAGGGGTTGACACAGATACGCAGTATTTT
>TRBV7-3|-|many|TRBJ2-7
CASSLTAEPSYEQYF
TGTGCCAGCAGCTTAACGGCGGAGCCTTCCTACGAGCAGTACTTC
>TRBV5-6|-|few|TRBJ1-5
CASSLGAGQPQHF
TGTGCCAGCAGCTTGGGGGCGGGTCAGCCCCAGCATTTT
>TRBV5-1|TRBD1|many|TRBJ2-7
CASSLTTGGTNEQYF
TGCGCCAGCAGCTTGACGACAGGGGGTACGAACGAGCAGTACTTC
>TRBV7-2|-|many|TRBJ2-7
CASSRESGTYEQYF
TGTGCCAGCAGCCGGGAGTCAGGAACCTACGAGCAGTACTTC
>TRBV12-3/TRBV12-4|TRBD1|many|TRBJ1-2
CASSPEQGGYTF
TGTGCCAGCAGTCCTGAACAGGGGGGCTACACCTTC
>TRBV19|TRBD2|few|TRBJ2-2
CASSYLAGGYDTGELFF
TGTGCCAGTAGTTATCTAGCGGGAGGCTACGACACCGGGGAGCTGTTTTTT
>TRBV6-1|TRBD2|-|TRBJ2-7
CASSTTRTSMGEQYF
TGTGCCAGCAGCACCACCAGGACTAGCATGGGAGAGCAGTACTTC
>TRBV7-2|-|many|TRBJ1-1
CASSLWLNTEAFF
TGTGCCAGCAGCTTATGGCTGAACACTGAAGCTTTCTTT
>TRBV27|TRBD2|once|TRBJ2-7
CASSILAGGPISYEQYF
TGTGCCAGCAGTATACTAGCGGGAGGGCCCATTAGCTACGAGCAGTACTTC
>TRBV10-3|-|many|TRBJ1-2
CAISEFGQFDTDFHGYTF
TGTGCCATCAGTGAGTTTGGACAGTTCGACACAGATTTCCATGGCTACACCTTC
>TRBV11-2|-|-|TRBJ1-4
CASSFATNEKLFF
TGTGCCAGCAGCTTTGCAACTAATGAAAAACTGTTTTTT
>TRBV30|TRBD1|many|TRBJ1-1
CAWSPQGDTEAFF
TGTGCCTGGAGTCCCCAGGGGGACACTGAAGCTTTCTTT